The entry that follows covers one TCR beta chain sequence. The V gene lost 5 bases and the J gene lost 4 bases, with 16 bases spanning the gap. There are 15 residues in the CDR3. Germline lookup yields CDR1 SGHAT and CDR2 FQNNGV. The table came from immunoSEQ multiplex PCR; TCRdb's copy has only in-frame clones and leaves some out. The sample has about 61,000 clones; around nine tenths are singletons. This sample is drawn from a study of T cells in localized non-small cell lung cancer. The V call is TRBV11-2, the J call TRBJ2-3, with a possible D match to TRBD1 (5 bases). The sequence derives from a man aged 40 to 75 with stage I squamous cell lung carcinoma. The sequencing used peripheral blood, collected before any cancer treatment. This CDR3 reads CASSPNPQGSDTQYF. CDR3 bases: TGTGCCAGCAGCCCAAACCCCCAGGGATCAGATACGCAGTATTTT.